The sequence of this TCR beta chain was determined in a study of blood T cells in healthy people across ages. Overall study: Every two T cells gave about one barcoded beta molecule via template switching. Study-wide results and caveats: There was no known CMV status for donors, so expanded clonotype changes were possibly confounded. Long-lived donors exceeded aged donors in naive CD4+ cells and diversity. In older individuals, TCR beta diversity per million T cells was lower, falling roughly linearly with age.

On this clonotype itself: The antigen remains undetermined.

Alongside a J-beta primer mix, a sample-barcoded 5' primer served in a second PCR lasting roughly 7 to 11 cycles. TCRdb re-analysed the 5' RACE reads in MiXCR, keeping a single row per CDR3 protein. The sample records over 1,500,000 distinct CDR3 sequences, about 50% being singletons. V lost 0 bases, J lost 2 bases, and 18 bases lay in between. Looked up from germline, CDR1 is MNHEY and CDR2 is SVGEGT. The CDR3 sequence is 18 residues long. The receptor's source is a woman aged 40 to 50 in good health. The sequencing sample was made of blood. This chain uses TRBV6-2 or TRBV6-3 with TRBJ2-3; D might be TRBD2 (6 bases). This chain's CDR3 is CASSYSTARRGSTDTQYF. In nucleotides, the CDR3 is TGTGCCAGCAGTTACTCGACCGCTAGGAGGGGCTCCACAGATACGCAGTATTTT.